One and the same sample provided the 8 T cell receptor beta chains below, sequenced in a study of T cell responses to AZD1222 COVID-19 vaccine. Repertoires were generated with immunoSEQ multiplex PCR, while TCRdb's copy carries only in-frame clones and drops some. Among 60,000 to 100,000 clones listed, about 92% were seen once. The sample consisted of peripheral blood, taken on day 0 of MenACWY control vaccination. All receptors come from an adult in good health.

The V gene is TRBV5-1, the J gene TRBJ1-1, with 7 bases lining up with TRBD1. The CDR3 runs to 15 residues. V shed 1 base and J 0 bases; nucleotides not matched to a gene: 3. The germline V gene has CDR1 SGHRS and CDR2 YFSETQ. The CDR3 DNA reads TGCGCCAGCAGCTTGTCGGGACAGTTGAACACTGAAGCTTTCTTT. It specifies CASSLSGQLNTEAFF.

This sequence joins TRBV18 and TRBJ2-7; 7 nucleotides line up with TRBD1. This CDR3 is built from 14 residues. Germline lookup yields CDR1 KGHSH and CDR2 LQKENI. V gave up 0 bases and J gave up 4 bases; unmatched junction bases: 3. The CDR3 spells CASSPPGGSYEQYF. In DNA form, the CDR3 reads TGTGCCAGCTCACCACCAGGGGGCTCATACGAGCAGTACTTC. Full variable domain (rest looked up from reference TRBV18 and TRBJ2-7): NAGVMQNPRHLVRRRGQEARLRCSPMKGHSHVYWYRQLPEEGLKFMVYLQKENIIDESGMPKERFSAEFPKEGPSILRIQQVVRGDSAAYFCASSPPGGSYEQYFGPGTRLTVT.

V usage is TRBV5-1 and J usage is TRBJ2-5; D is tentatively TRBD1 or TRBD2 (5 bases each). The CDR3 is made up of 13 amino acids. Germline values: CDR1 SGHRS, CDR2 YFSETQ. Trimming took off 6 bases at V and 2 bases at J, with 11 bases between the two ends. The CDR3 nucleotides read TGCGCCAGCAACAACGGGGCTCAAGAGACCCAGTACTTC. As protein: CASNNGAQETQYF.

On this clone: The same CDR3 is also encoded by other DNA sequences in this sample. The rearrangement uses TRBV18 and TRBJ1-3, with D unresolved. CDR1 is KGHSH and CDR2 is LQKENI in the germline V gene. This CDR3 comprises 14 residues. The V and J ends lost 0 bases and 4 bases respectively, with 7 bases between them. The CDR3 region has the DNA TGTGCCAGCTCACCACCGAATTCCGGAAACACCATATATTTT. Encoded protein: CASSPPNSGNTIYF.

The V call is TRBV12-3 or TRBV12-4, the J call TRBJ2-1; TRBD1 agrees at 7 bases. The CDR3 sequence is 12 residues long. The ends lost 5 bases at V and 9 bases at J; junction bases unmatched: 4. The CDR3 sequence is CASSKQGSEQFF. DNA for the CDR3: TGTGCCAGCAGTAAACAGGGGTCTGAGCAGTTCTTC.

This clone was counted between two and nine times. Other DNA variants within this sample encode the same CDR3. This chain uses TRBV5-1 with TRBJ2-1; the D gene is possibly TRBD2 (5 bases). There are 15 residues in the CDR3. Looked up from germline, CDR1 is SGHRS and CDR2 is YFSETQ. Trimming shortened V by 4 bases and J by 0 bases, and 11 bases separated the two germline ends. The CDR3 coding sequence is TGCGCCAGCAGCACTACGGGGAGCTCCTACAATGAGCAGTTCTTC. It is translated as CASSTTGSSYNEQFF.

In its sample, this clone was seen once. The CDR3 protein is CSVATEAGANVLTF. The CDR3 region has the DNA TGCAGCGTCGCAACCGAAGCGGGGGCCAACGTCCTGACTTTC. The chain is built from TRBV29-1 and TRBJ2-6; D not resolved. CDR1 is SQVTM, CDR2 ANQGSEA, per germline. The CDR3 contains 14 residues. Between the trimmed V and J ends, which lost 6 bases and 4 bases, there was a span of 13 bases. Full variable domain (rest looked up from reference TRBV29-1 and TRBJ2-6): SAVISQKPSRDICQRGTSLTIQCQVDSQVTMMFWYRQQPGQSLTLIATANQGSEATYESGFVIDKFPISRPNLTFSTLTVSNMSPEDSSIYLCSVATEAGANVLTFGAGSRLTVL.

The chain joins TRBV6-2 or TRBV6-3 to TRBJ1-5; the D gene is possibly TRBD1 (5 bases). This CDR3 has 15 residues. Trimming took 3 bases from V and 2 from J, leaving 11 bases between them. The germline CDR1 and CDR2 sequences are MNHEY and SVGEGT. This CDR3 is CASSYGGAGNQPQHF. In DNA form, the CDR3 reads TGTGCCAGCAGTTATGGTGGGGCCGGCAATCAGCCCCAGCATTTT.